One sample yielded the 19 T cell receptor beta chains listed below, sequenced in a study of radiation and T cells in renal cell carcinoma. Treatment meaning: treatment-naive control, cytoreductive nephrectomy. Some clones are missing from TCRdb's copy, which holds only in-frame ones; the method was immunoSEQ multiplex PCR. The table lists roughly 5,000 clones, 68% of them singletons. The starting material was tumor tissue, obtained from a patient whose treatment was nephrectomy without radiotherapy. The receptors were gathered from a human donor with renal cell carcinoma.

V is TRBV27 and J is TRBJ2-7; 9 bases align to TRBD2. CDR1 is MNHEY and CDR2 is SMNVEV in the germline V gene (reference sequence). The J segment lost 2 bases and the V segment lost 5 bases, leaving 10 bases of the junction unmatched. This CDR3 spans 16 amino acids. The CDR3 sequence is CASSPLSSGAPYEQYF. In DNA, the CDR3 is TGTGCCAGCAGTCCCCTCTCTAGCGGGGCCCCCTACGAGCAGTACTTC.

This clone was picked up a small number of times. The CDR3 nucleotides read TGCAGCGTTGTGGGAGAGAGCTCCTACAATGAGCAGTTCTTC. Translation: CSVVGESSYNEQFF. V and J are TRBV29-1 and TRBJ2-1; D might be TRBD2 (5 bases). From germline, CDR1 is SQVTM and CDR2 ANQGSEA. This CDR3 is built from 14 residues. V dropped 4 bases and J dropped 0 bases, with 10 bases sitting between them.

This chain connects TRBV10-1 to TRBJ1-4; 10 bases agree with TRBD1. V lost 6 bases, J lost 5 bases, and 3 bases stayed unmatched. The CDR3 spans 14 residues. Germline loops: CDR1 WNHNN, CDR2 SYGVQD (reference sequence). DNA for the CDR3: TGCGCCAGCAGGACGGGACAGGGGAATGAAAAACTGTTTTTT. Its translation: CASRTGQGNEKLFF.

The rearrangement links TRBV9 to TRBJ1-1; D is perhaps TRBD1 (5 bases). Trimming removed 3 bases from V and 3 bases from J, with 21 bases in between. Germline values: CDR1 SGDLS, CDR2 YYNGEE. The CDR3 contains 17 residues. DNA for the CDR3: TGTGCCAGCAGCGCCCTCCGGGACTCCCAAGGGTACACTGAAGCTTTCTTT. Its protein product is CASSALRDSQGYTEAFF.

This clone occurred once. The V and J genes are TRBV19 and TRBJ2-3; TRBD2 agrees at 9 bases. The CDR3 is made up of 16 amino acids. J lost 5 bases, V lost 7 bases, and 13 bases had no gene match. Looked up from germline, CDR1 is LNHDA and CDR2 is SQIVND (reference sequence). The CDR3 DNA reads as TGTGCCAGTACCCCCCGGGGAGCGGGAGGACTAGATACGCAGTATTTT. Protein sequence: CASTPRGAGGLDTQYF.

This clone appeared a single time. The chain recombines TRBV7-2 with TRBJ1-5; a possible D gene is TRBD1 (6 bases). The CDR3 is 15 residues long. V lost 2 bases and J 8 bases, leaving 16 bases between the germline ends. Germline CDR1 and CDR2: SGHTA and FQGNSA. CDR3 sequence: CASSLRGAGAEPQHF. The CDR3 DNA is TGTGCCAGCAGCTTAAGGGGGGCGGGCGCGGAGCCCCAGCATTTT.

The chain employs TRBV12-5 and TRBJ2-1, with TRBD2 identical over 12 bases. The CDR3 consists of 16 residues. Trimming at V came to 2 bases and at J to 10 bases, leaving 9 bases not matched to a gene. The germline CDR1 and CDR2 sequences are LGHNT and FRNRAP. CDR3 region: CASGLWLAGGPGEQFF. CDR3 nucleotides: TGTGCTAGTGGTTTGTGGCTAGCGGGAGGGCCAGGAGAGCAGTTCTTC.

The chain carries TRBV9 and TRBJ2-1, with D perhaps TRBD1 or TRBD2 (6 bases each). V lost 0 bases and J lost 0, with 13 bases in between. CDR1 is SGDLS, CDR2 YYNGEE, per germline. The CDR3 consists of 17 residues. This CDR3 is CASSVATGASSYNEQFF. CDR3 nucleotide sequence: TGTGCCAGCAGCGTAGCTACGGGGGCTAGCTCCTACAATGAGCAGTTCTTC.

This clone was counted a few times. This rearrangement joins TRBV14 to TRBJ1-1; unclear D gene. Trimming left V 0 bases short and J 7 bases short, with 9 bases between. Germline V lookup: CDR1 SGHDN, CDR2 FVKESK. This CDR3 spans 13 amino acids. The CDR3 spells CASSQDPGFEAFF. The CDR3 coding sequence is TGTGCCAGCAGCCAAGATCCCGGTTTTGAAGCTTTCTTT.

The chain uses TRBV7-8 and TRBJ1-3; 7 positions agree with TRBD1. After removal of 1 base from V and 2 bases from J, the junction contained 8 bases not matched to a gene. The CDR3 totals 17 residues. Germline CDR1 reads SGHVS; CDR2 reads FQNEAQ. The CDR3 DNA reads as TGTGCCAGCAGCTTAGGGTTTACAGGGGAGGCTGGAAACACCATATATTTT. This codes for CASSLGFTGEAGNTIYF.

The genes are TRBV18 and TRBJ2-4, with 8 bases aligning to TRBD2. CDR3 length equals 17 residues. V gave up 4 bases and J gave up 6 bases; unmatched junction bases: 14. Germline V gene lookup returns CDR1 KGHSH and CDR2 LQKENI. The CDR3 DNA reads TGTGCCAGCTCACAGACTAGCGCCGCGGGTTATATAAACATTCAGTACTTC. Translated: CASSQTSAAGYINIQYF.

This rearrangement joins TRBV7-9 to TRBJ2-2; a weak D match, TRBD1 (6 bases). Germline CDR1 SEHNR, CDR2 FQNEAQ (reference sequence). The CDR3 loop spans 19 amino acids. V lost 6 bases and J 1 base, leaving 24 bases between the germline ends. The CDR3 is CASSFDPGHGRWNTGELFF. In DNA form, the CDR3 reads TGTGCCAGCAGTTTCGACCCGGGACATGGTCGATGGAACACCGGGGAGCTGTTTTTT.

In this sample, this clone turned up a few times. The chain has TRBV30 and TRBJ2-3, with 9 bases matching TRBD1. The germline CDR1 and CDR2 sequences are GTSNPN and SVGIG (reference sequence). The CDR3 covers 13 residues. The CDR3 protein is CAGDRGVIDTQYF. In nucleotides, the CDR3 is TGTGCGGGTGACAGGGGGGTCATTGATACGCAGTATTTT.

The CDR3 sequence is CASSLAGVGVTEAFF. In DNA form, the CDR3 reads TGTGCCAGCAGCTTAGCGGGGGTGGGCGTAACTGAAGCTTTCTTT. V usage is TRBV7-9 and J usage is TRBJ1-1; D might be TRBD1 (5 bases). The germline CDR1 and CDR2 sequences are SEHNR and FQNEAQ (reference sequence). The CDR3 has 15 amino acids. V lost 0 bases to trimming and J lost 5 bases, with 13 bases between them.

The rearrangement joins TRBV7-6 to TRBJ1-1; TRBD1 aligns across 7 bases. The CDR3 has 15 residues. Unmatched junction bases numbered 6, after V lost 1 base and J lost 4 bases. Germline lookup yields CDR1 SGHVS and CDR2 FNYEAQ. The CDR3 DNA sequence: TGTGCCAGCAGCTTAGGGCGGACAGGCAGCACTGAAGCTTTCTTT. Translation gives CASSLGRTGSTEAFF.

This clone was picked up a small number of times. The chain carries TRBV7-9 and TRBJ2-2, with D perhaps matching TRBD1 (5 bases). Germline assignment: CDR1 SEHNR and CDR2 FQNEAQ (reference sequence). This CDR3 has 14 residues. V was clipped by 4 bases and J by 4 bases, with 10 bases between them. CDR3 in amino acids: CASSSAGFTGELFF. The CDR3 coding sequence is TGTGCCAGCAGCTCGGCAGGGTTCACCGGGGAGCTGTTTTTT.

This clone is categorized as large. The V and J genes are TRBV7-9 and TRBJ1-1; 7 bases agree with TRBD1. The CDR3 totals 14 residues. Germline lookup yields CDR1 SEHNR and CDR2 FQNEAQ (reference sequence). The V segment lost 5 bases and the J segment 6 bases; nucleotides outside the gene matches: 9. The CDR3, as DNA: TGTGCCAGCAGCATGCAGCAGGGGGGCCCTGAAGCTTTCTTT. Translating it yields CASSMQQGGPEAFF. The full variable domain, completed using reference TRBV7-9 and TRBJ1-1, is DTGVSQNPRHKITKRGQNVTFRCDPISEHNRLYWYRQTLGQGPEFLTYFQNEAQLEKSRLLSDRFSAERPKGSFSTLEIQRTEQGDSAMYLCASSMQQGGPEAFFGQGTRLTVV.

The V and J genes are TRBV5-4 and TRBJ2-7; the D gene is possibly TRBD2 (6 bases). The CDR3 extends over 17 amino acids. Trimming left V 2 bases short and J 4 bases short, with 22 bases between. The germline V gene encodes CDR1 SGHNT and CDR2 YYREEE (reference sequence). CDR3 nucleotides: TGTGCCAGCAGCTTAGGCCCCCTGGGGGGACGATTTTACGAGCAGTACTTC. This codes for CASSLGPLGGRFYEQYF.

The chain couples TRBV2 to TRBJ2-7; 7 bases agree with TRBD2. Germline trimming cut 4 bases from V and 7 bases from J; bases unmatched to any gene: 10. This CDR3 has 14 residues. The V gene's germline CDR1 is SNHLY and CDR2 FYNNEI. CDR3 bases: TGTGCCAGCAGTGGGGCGGGAGCTCCCCTGGAGCAGTACTTC. Its translation: CASSGAGAPLEQYF. The full variable domain, with the rest looked up from reference TRBV2 and TRBJ2-7, is EPEVTQTPSHQVTQMGQEVILRCVPISNHLYFYWYRQILGQKVEFLVSFYNNEISEKSEIFDDQFSVERPDGSNFTLKIRSTKLEDSAMYFCASSGAGAPLEQYFGPGTRLTVT.